One sample yielded the 10 T cell receptor beta chains listed below, sequenced in a study of blood T cell repertoires in COVID-19. The protocol was immunoSEQ multiplex PCR, while the TCRdb copy is restricted to in-frame clones and leaves out a portion. The sample has about 46,000 clones, approximately 83% seen once; the top ten hold approximately 15%. Sequenced input: peripheral blood. These receptors all come from a human donor in a cohort sampled during active COVID-19. The donor label of this sample is uncertain.

This clone turned up a few times. The J gene is TRBJ2-7, the V gene TRBV6-4, with D maybe TRBD1 (5 bases). CDR3 length: 14 amino acids. The germline V gene has CDR1 MRHNA and CDR2 SNTAGT. Trimming removed 3 bases from V and 5 bases from J, with 14 bases in between. The CDR3 sequence: CASSEMAGNHEQYF. CDR3 in DNA: TGTGCCAGCAGTGAAATGGCAGGGAACCACGAGCAGTACTTC.

The chain uses TRBV7-2 and TRBJ2-5; D is unresolved. V shed 4 bases and J shed 5 bases, with 11 bases lying between them. The germline V gene encodes CDR1 SGHTA and CDR2 FQGNSA. The CDR3 consists of 13 residues. This chain's CDR3 is CASSSEIRETQYF. The CDR3 DNA follows: TGTGCCAGCAGCTCGGAGATTAGGGAGACCCAGTACTTC.

The chain carries TRBV12-5 and TRBJ2-6; the match to TRBD2 covers 8 bases. This CDR3 has 19 amino acids. Unmatched junction bases numbered 16, after V lost 6 bases and J lost 3 bases. CDR1 and CDR2 (germline): LGHNT, FRNRAP. The CDR3 reads CASGLWYPRGGGGANVLTF. The CDR3 DNA reads TGTGCTAGTGGGTTGTGGTACCCCCGGGGGGGTGGTGGGGCCAACGTCCTGACTTTC.

V gene TRBV7-9 combines with J gene TRBJ2-7; TRBD1 might be the D (5 bases). V lost 6 bases to trimming and J lost 6 bases, with 12 bases between them. Germline loops: CDR1 SEHNR, CDR2 FQNEAQ (reference sequence). The CDR3 contains 12 residues. This CDR3 reads CASSPDSFEQYF. CDR3 coding DNA: TGTGCCAGCAGTCCAGACAGCTTCGAGCAGTACTTC. Drawing the rest from reference TRBV7-9 and TRBJ2-7, the complete variable domain is DTGVSQNPRHKITKRGQNVTFRCDPISEHNRLYWYRQTLGQGPEFLTYFQNEAQLEKSRLLSDRFSAERPKGSFSTLEIQRTEQGDSAMYLCASSPDSFEQYFGPGTRLTVT.

The chain couples TRBV20-1 to TRBJ2-5; no clear D. This CDR3 has 13 residues. CDR1 DFQATT and CDR2 SNEGSKA come from the germline V gene (reference sequence). Trimming stripped 3 bases from V and 1 base from J, with 9 bases between. CDR3 residues: CSASVAVQETQYF. The CDR3 region has the DNA TGCAGTGCTAGTGTGGCGGTCCAAGAGACCCAGTACTTC.

This clone occurred once. This chain connects TRBV5-6 to TRBJ1-1, with D perhaps matching TRBD1 (6 bases). In germline, CDR1 is SGHDT, CDR2 YYEEEE. Trimming pared 3 bases from V and 0 bases from J, leaving 12 bases between. There are 15 residues in the CDR3. The CDR3 DNA sequence: TGTGCCAGCAGCTCGACTTGGGGGCTGAACACTGAAGCTTTCTTT. This translates into CASSSTWGLNTEAFF.

The rearrangement links TRBV15 to TRBJ2-7; tentatively, D is TRBD1 (5 bases). Trimming took off 0 bases at V and 1 base at J, with 16 bases between the two ends. The CDR3 is 17 amino acids. Germline V gene sequence: CDR1 LNHNV, CDR2 YYDKDF (reference sequence). The CDR3 here is CATSRDLWGAESYEQYF. The CDR3 DNA follows: TGTGCCACCAGCAGAGATTTGTGGGGCGCGGAGTCCTACGAGCAGTACTTC.

The genes are TRBV6-1 and TRBJ1-3; tentatively, D is TRBD1 (5 bases). The V end lost 2 bases, the J end lost 3 bases, and 14 bases lay between the germline ends. Per the germline V gene, CDR1 is MNHNS and CDR2 is SASEGT. There are 16 residues in the CDR3. CDR3 nucleotides: TGTGCCAGCAGTGAATTGGGACCGGAGGGTGGAAACACCATATATTTT. This codes for CASSELGPEGGNTIYF.

This clone was seen just once. This rearrangement joins TRBV4-1 to TRBJ2-7; D is unresolved. This CDR3 has 14 amino acids. V was trimmed by 0 bases and J by 3 bases, leaving 9 bases between them. Looked up from germline, CDR1 is MGHRA and CDR2 is YSYEKL. The DNA of the CDR3 is TGCGCCAGCAGCCAAGACACCTCCAGCTACGAGCAGTACTTC. Translation: CASSQDTSSYEQYF.

This chain connects TRBV2 to TRBJ2-1, with D possibly being TRBD1 (6 bases). The CDR3 runs to 13 residues. The V end was cut by 10 bases, the J end by 9 bases, with 19 bases between. The V gene's germline CDR1 is SNHLY and CDR2 FYNNEI. The chain's CDR3 is CATRQAILGEQFF. For the CDR3, the DNA is TGTGCCACCCGACAGGCGATCCTTGGTGAGCAGTTCTTC. Complete variable domain (other parts from reference TRBV2 and TRBJ2-1): EPEVTQTPSHQVTQMGQEVILRCVPISNHLYFYWYRQILGQKVEFLVSFYNNEISEKSEIFDDQFSVERPDGSNFTLKIRSTKLEDSAMYFCATRQAILGEQFFGPGTRLTVL.